Listed below are T cell receptor beta chains from one sample, sequenced in a study of blood T cell repertoires in COVID-19. TCRdb keeps only in-frame clones here, not all; method: immunoSEQ multiplex PCR. This sample has under 95,000 clones, with about 85% found just once. The sample was peripheral blood. These receptors were collected from a woman of 80 years or more with COVID-19, enrolled during active disease. Each CDR3 is given with its conserved first and last residue. Fields, in order: J gene, V gene, D gene, clone size, CDR3 length, CDR3 protein, CDR3 DNA. The D gene is left open where the match is weak. Where a row states a size, it is once, few, many or the class of an expanded clone; other rows omit it.

J gene: TRBJ1-1
V gene: TRBV7-3
D gene: TRBD1
clone size: once
CDR3 length: 13
CDR3 protein: CASSPRTGTGAFF
CDR3 DNA: TGTGCCAGCAGCCCCCGGACAGGCACCGGAGCTTTCTTT

J gene: TRBJ1-4
V gene: TRBV15
D gene: -
clone size: -
CDR3 length: 15
CDR3 protein: CATSRDRGNFAELFF
CDR3 DNA: TGTGCCACCAGCAGAGATCGGGGGAATTTTGCAGAACTGTTTTTT

J gene: TRBJ2-5
V gene: TRBV29-1
D gene: TRBD2
clone size: -
CDR3 length: 16
CDR3 protein: CSVVSLTSGDLETQYF
CDR3 DNA: TGCAGCGTTGTTAGTCTGACTAGCGGGGACTTAGAGACCCAGTACTTC

J gene: TRBJ2-3
V gene: TRBV9
D gene: TRBD2
clone size: -
CDR3 length: 18
CDR3 protein: CASSPLLSISGRGDTQYF
CDR3 DNA: TGTGCCAGCAGCCCACTATTATCGATCAGCGGGAGAGGAGATACGCAGTATTTT

J gene: TRBJ2-1
V gene: TRBV18
D gene: TRBD1
clone size: -
CDR3 length: 13
CDR3 protein: CASSRTGGNEQFF
CDR3 DNA: TGTGCCAGCTCCCGAACAGGGGGCAATGAGCAGTTCTTC

J gene: TRBJ1-5
V gene: TRBV19
D gene: TRBD1
clone size: -
CDR3 length: 17
CDR3 protein: CASSKPTGGISNQPQHF
CDR3 DNA: TGTGCCAGTAGTAAACCGACAGGGGGGATAAGCAATCAGCCCCAGCATTTT

J gene: TRBJ2-3
V gene: TRBV5-8
D gene: TRBD2
clone size: once
CDR3 length: 16
CDR3 protein: CASSLLTSGGIDTQYF
CDR3 DNA: TGTGCCAGCAGCCTTTTAACTAGCGGGGGAATAGATACGCAGTATTTT

J gene: TRBJ2-7
V gene: TRBV30
D gene: -
clone size: -
CDR3 length: 12
CDR3 protein: CAWERRPYEQYF
CDR3 DNA: TGTGCCTGGGAGAGGAGGCCGTACGAGCAGTACTTC

J gene: TRBJ2-5
V gene: TRBV5-1
D gene: TRBD1
clone size: -
CDR3 length: 14
CDR3 protein: CASSLEGARETQYF
CDR3 DNA: TGCGCCAGCAGCTTGGAGGGGGCGCGTGAGACCCAGTACTTC

J gene: TRBJ2-3
V gene: TRBV5-1
D gene: -
clone size: -
CDR3 length: 13
CDR3 protein: CASSTGNTDTQYF
CDR3 DNA: TGCGCCAGCAGCACGGGAAACACAGATACGCAGTATTTT

J gene: TRBJ2-7
V gene: TRBV5-1
D gene: TRBD2
clone size: -
CDR3 length: 15
CDR3 protein: CASSPAGLAGIEQYF
CDR3 DNA: TGCGCCAGCAGCCCCGCGGGCCTAGCGGGAATCGAGCAGTACTTC

J gene: TRBJ2-3
V gene: TRBV2
D gene: TRBD1
clone size: -
CDR3 length: 15
CDR3 protein: CASTPDRGLTDTQYF
CDR3 DNA: TGTGCCAGCACCCCAGACAGGGGGCTCACAGATACGCAGTATTTT

J gene: TRBJ1-4
V gene: TRBV6-5
D gene: TRBD1
clone size: -
CDR3 length: 13
CDR3 protein: CASSYSGQEKLFF
CDR3 DNA: TGTGCCAGCAGTTACTCGGGACAGGAAAAACTGTTTTTT

J gene: TRBJ2-1
V gene: TRBV6-5
D gene: -
clone size: -
CDR3 length: 15
CDR3 protein: CASSKGDSGYNEQFF
CDR3 DNA: TGTGCCAGCAGCAAAGGAGACTCCGGATACAATGAGCAGTTCTTC

J gene: TRBJ1-1
V gene: TRBV7-9
D gene: TRBD1
clone size: -
CDR3 length: 15
CDR3 protein: CASSPHRGMVTEAFF
CDR3 DNA: TGTGCCAGCAGCCCCCACAGGGGTATGGTCACTGAAGCTTTCTTT

J gene: TRBJ2-1
V gene: TRBV27
D gene: -
clone size: once
CDR3 length: 17
CDR3 protein: CASSGQGEASSYNEQFF
CDR3 DNA: TGTGCCAGCAGTGGGCAGGGGGAGGCGAGCTCCTACAATGAGCAGTTCTTC

J gene: TRBJ2-1
V gene: TRBV9
D gene: -
clone size: -
CDR3 length: 16
CDR3 protein: CASSVDEGLPSNEQFF
CDR3 DNA: TGTGCCAGCAGCGTAGATGAGGGACTCCCCTCCAATGAGCAGTTCTTC

J gene: TRBJ2-5
V gene: TRBV10-3
D gene: -
clone size: -
CDR3 length: 15
CDR3 protein: CAISESSRVGETQYF
CDR3 DNA: TGTGCCATCAGTGAGTCTTCCCGGGTAGGAGAGACCCAGTACTTC

J gene: TRBJ2-2
V gene: TRBV3-1/TRBV3-2
D gene: -
clone size: once
CDR3 length: 17
CDR3 protein: CASSQPPAGSNTGELFF
CDR3 DNA: TGTGCCAGCAGCCAGCCTCCTGCGGGTTCGAACACCGGGGAGCTGTTTTTT

J gene: TRBJ2-5
V gene: TRBV28
D gene: TRBD2
clone size: -
CDR3 length: 18
CDR3 protein: CASRGPGLAGYEGETQYF
CDR3 DNA: TGTGCCAGCAGAGGGCCGGGACTAGCGGGATACGAGGGAGAGACCCAGTACTTC

J gene: TRBJ1-2
V gene: TRBV12-3/TRBV12-4
D gene: TRBD1
clone size: -
CDR3 length: 13
CDR3 protein: CASSGQGAGGYTF
CDR3 DNA: TGTGCCAGCAGCGGACAGGGGGCGGGAGGCTACACCTTC

J gene: TRBJ2-1
V gene: TRBV28
D gene: TRBD2
clone size: -
CDR3 length: 14
CDR3 protein: CASSHGLVRNEQFF
CDR3 DNA: TGTGCCAGCAGTCACGGACTAGTTCGCAATGAGCAGTTCTTC

J gene: TRBJ2-1
V gene: TRBV10-3
D gene: TRBD2
clone size: -
CDR3 length: 16
CDR3 protein: CAISESLTSGYNEQFF
CDR3 DNA: TGTGCCATCAGTGAGTCCTTAACTAGCGGGTACAATGAGCAGTTCTTC

J gene: TRBJ1-1
V gene: TRBV6-5
D gene: -
clone size: -
CDR3 length: 14
CDR3 protein: CASSDSGGNTEAFF
CDR3 DNA: TGTGCCAGCAGTGACTCAGGAGGGAACACTGAAGCTTTCTTT

J gene: TRBJ1-2
V gene: TRBV27
D gene: -
clone size: once
CDR3 length: 16
CDR3 protein: CASSLRRGAANYGYTF
CDR3 DNA: TGTGCCAGCAGTTTACGCCGGGGGGCGGCGAACTATGGCTACACCTTC

J gene: TRBJ2-1
V gene: TRBV6-4
D gene: TRBD1
clone size: -
CDR3 length: 14
CDR3 protein: CASSTGDSYNEQFF
CDR3 DNA: TGTGCCAGCAGCACAGGGGATTCCTACAATGAGCAGTTCTTC

J gene: TRBJ2-7
V gene: TRBV27
D gene: -
clone size: -
CDR3 length: 14
CDR3 protein: CASSLSRSSYEQYF
CDR3 DNA: TGTGCCAGCAGTTTAAGTCGGAGCTCCTACGAGCAGTACTTC

J gene: TRBJ1-2
V gene: TRBV5-1
D gene: TRBD1
clone size: -
CDR3 length: 16
CDR3 protein: CASSYTTGGATYGYTF
CDR3 DNA: TGCGCCAGCAGCTATACAACAGGGGGCGCGACCTATGGCTACACCTTC

J gene: TRBJ1-5
V gene: TRBV24-1
D gene: -
clone size: -
CDR3 length: 14
CDR3 protein: CATSESGTGQPQHF
CDR3 DNA: TGTGCCACCAGTGAATCAGGGACTGGTCAGCCCCAGCATTTT

J gene: TRBJ2-2
V gene: TRBV6-5
D gene: -
clone size: -
CDR3 length: 13
CDR3 protein: CASRSQNTGELFF
CDR3 DNA: TGTGCCAGCAGGAGTCAGAACACCGGGGAGCTGTTTTTT

J gene: TRBJ2-2
V gene: TRBV10-1
D gene: -
clone size: -
CDR3 length: 15
CDR3 protein: CASSESSRGDGELFF
CDR3 DNA: TGCGCCAGCAGTGAGTCGAGCAGGGGGGACGGGGAGCTGTTTTTT

J gene: TRBJ1-2
V gene: TRBV6-1
D gene: -
clone size: -
CDR3 length: 13
CDR3 protein: CASSEVGADGYTF
CDR3 DNA: TGTGCCAGCAGTGAAGTGGGGGCCGATGGCTACACCTTC

J gene: TRBJ1-6
V gene: TRBV2
D gene: -
clone size: once
CDR3 length: 12
CDR3 protein: CASSSSGTPLHF
CDR3 DNA: TGTGCCAGCAGCTCATCCGGGACACCCCTCCACTTT

J gene: TRBJ1-3
V gene: TRBV19
D gene: -
clone size: medium-sized
CDR3 length: 16
CDR3 protein: CASSYSGLSSGNTIYF
CDR3 DNA: TGTGCCAGTAGTTATTCAGGGCTAAGCTCTGGAAACACCATATATTTT

J gene: TRBJ2-1
V gene: TRBV28
D gene: TRBD1
clone size: -
CDR3 length: 15
CDR3 protein: CASTAATGLRNEQFF
CDR3 DNA: TGTGCCAGCACCGCCGCGACAGGGTTGCGAAATGAGCAGTTCTTC

J gene: TRBJ2-6
V gene: TRBV5-1
D gene: -
clone size: -
CDR3 length: 18
CDR3 protein: CASSLVPTGLSGANVLTF
CDR3 DNA: TGCGCCAGCAGCTTGGTCCCGACCGGACTCTCTGGGGCCAACGTCCTGACTTTC

J gene: TRBJ2-1
V gene: TRBV18
D gene: -
clone size: -
CDR3 length: 15
CDR3 protein: CASSPWAGTYNEQFF
CDR3 DNA: TGTGCCAGCTCACCCTGGGCGGGGACCTACAATGAGCAGTTCTTC